The rows below give T cell receptor beta chains drawn from one sample of a study of CD4+ T cells in melanoma. Clones were read by immunoSEQ multiplex PCR, and TCRdb kept only the in-frame ones, dropping some. The profile shows about 18,000 clones, more than 65% of them singletons. Material for sequencing was cells from a culture (not recorded whether cultured in vitro). The receptors were gathered from a human donor with melanoma. The CDR3 runs from the conserved cysteine through the conserved F or W. A D gene is named only where the DNA matches it firmly. Expanded clones are given a class, and other clones once, few, many or no size at all.

J	V	size	length	D	CDR3	DNA
TRBJ2-3	TRBV5-1	NA	16	NA	CASSLGWERDTDTQYF	TGCGCCAGCAGCTTGGGCTGGGAAAGGGACACAGATACGCAGTATTTT
TRBJ2-3	TRBV18	once	15	TRBD2	CASSPGLGITDTQYF	TGTGCCAGCTCACCAGGACTAGGGATCACAGATACGCAGTATTTT
TRBJ1-2	TRBV19	NA	16	NA	CASSIPPDGANYGYTF	TGTGCCAGTAGTATCCCTCCAGACGGAGCTAACTATGGCTACACCTTC
TRBJ2-7	TRBV5-4	NA	15	NA	CASSSTPQSSYEQYF	TGTGCCAGCAGCTCCACCCCACAGAGCTCCTACGAGCAGTACTTC
TRBJ1-6	TRBV7-8	NA	16	NA	CASSQTRRGSNSPLHF	TGTGCCAGCAGCCAGACCCGCAGGGGTTCAAATTCACCCCTCCACTTT
TRBJ1-1	TRBV6-5	NA	14	NA	CASNILPGYTEAFF	TGTGCCAGCAACATCCTTCCTGGTTACACTGAAGCTTTCTTT
TRBJ1-2	TRBV21-1	few	15	NA	CASSKRIGPNYGYTF	TGTGCCAGCAGCAAAAGGATCGGCCCTAACTATGGCTACACCTTC
TRBJ1-5	TRBV7-3	NA	13	NA	CASSPQVGQPQHF	TGTGCCAGCAGCCCACAGGTCGGCCAGCCCCAGCATTTT
TRBJ2-5	TRBV29-1	NA	12	NA	CSVYSGQETQYF	TGCAGCGTTTATTCGGGGCAAGAGACCCAGTACTTC
TRBJ1-4	TRBV19	NA	14	NA	CASSGRATNEKLFF	TGTGCCAGTAGTGGCAGAGCAACTAATGAAAAACTGTTTTTT
TRBJ2-3	TRBV14	NA	17	NA	CASSQDRTFWATDTQYF	TGTGCCAGCAGCCAAGATAGGACCTTCTGGGCCACAGATACGCAGTATTTT
TRBJ1-3	TRBV5-1	NA	16	NA	CASSLVGGGFGNTIYF	TGCGCCAGCAGCTTGGTAGGCGGAGGATTCGGAAACACCATATATTTT
TRBJ1-1	TRBV10-2	once	14	NA	CASRAFRKNTEAFF	TGCGCCAGCAGGGCCTTCCGGAAGAACACTGAAGCTTTCTTT
TRBJ2-7	TRBV5-1	NA	14	TRBD1	CASSFQGATYEQYF	TGCGCCAGCAGCTTCCAGGGGGCGACCTACGAGCAGTACTTC
TRBJ2-7	TRBV11-2	NA	13	NA	CASSLQGGGEQYF	TGTGCCAGCAGCTTACAGGGGGGGGGCGAGCAGTACTTC
TRBJ1-2	TRBV12-5	NA	18	NA	CASGLDPAGSRSGYGYTF	TGTGCTAGTGGTTTGGACCCGGCCGGGAGCCGGTCGGGCTATGGCTACACCTTC
TRBJ2-7	TRBV7-3	NA	13	NA	CASSPGVSGEQYF	TGTGCCAGCTCCCCGGGGGTCTCCGGCGAGCAGTACTTC
TRBJ1-5	TRBV10-1	NA	13	NA	CASSRGADQPQHF	TGCGCCAGTTCCAGGGGTGCGGATCAGCCCCAGCATTTT
TRBJ1-2	TRBV14	NA	15	TRBD1	CASSRTGVAMYGYTF	TGTGCCAGCAGCAGGACAGGGGTTGCTATGTATGGCTACACCTTC
TRBJ2-5	TRBV5-4	once	13	NA	CASRGDTRETQYF	TGTGCCAGCAGGGGGGACACCCGAGAGACCCAGTACTTC
TRBJ2-1	TRBV6-1	NA	13	NA	CASSRTLYNEQFF	TGTGCCAGCTCTAGGACACTATACAATGAGCAGTTCTTC
TRBJ1-2	TRBV10-3	NA	16	NA	CAISESAGRGNYGYTF	TGTGCCATCAGTGAGTCTGCGGGGAGGGGTAACTATGGCTACACCTTC
TRBJ2-4	TRBV5-6	NA	15	NA	CASSPTLLAKNIQYF	TGTGCCAGCAGCCCAACACTCCTAGCCAAAAACATTCAGTACTTC
TRBJ1-6	TRBV4-1	NA	17	NA	CASSPSGRVSNNSPLHF	TGCGCCAGCAGTCCCTCGGGCAGGGTCTCTAATAATTCACCCCTCCACTTT
TRBJ2-2	TRBV5-1	NA	15	TRBD2	CASSLTSGATGELFF	TGCGCCAGCAGCCTCACTAGCGGGGCCACCGGGGAGCTGTTTTTT
TRBJ1-2	TRBV5-6	NA	14	NA	CASDQQGTNYGYTF	TGTGCCAGCGACCAACAGGGCACTAACTATGGCTACACCTTC
TRBJ2-1	TRBV7-3	NA	15	NA	CASRLESSSYNEQFF	TGTGCCAGCAGATTAGAAAGTAGCTCCTACAATGAGCAGTTCTTC
TRBJ2-7	TRBV5-1	NA	13	NA	CASSLDGGYEQYF	TGCGCCAGCAGCTTGGATGGGGGATACGAGCAGTACTTC
TRBJ2-3	TRBV27	NA	15	TRBD2	CASSLGLAGVDTQYF	TGTGCCAGCAGTCTAGGACTAGCGGGGGTGGATACGCAGTATTTT
TRBJ2-3	TRBV4-2	NA	15	TRBD2	CASWPGRGGTDTQYF	TGTGCCAGTTGGCCAGGGCGGGGGGGCACAGATACGCAGTATTTT
TRBJ1-1	TRBV5-1	NA	14	NA	CASSRQGRGTEAFF	TGCGCCAGCAGCCGCCAGGGAAGAGGAACTGAAGCTTTCTTT
TRBJ2-5	TRBV30	NA	16	TRBD2	CAWSLVVAGGKETQYF	TGTGCCTGGAGCCTCGTGGTGGCGGGGGGTAAAGAGACCCAGTACTTC
TRBJ1-5	TRBV7-9	NA	19	NA	CASSLEGPADRYSNQPQHF	TGTGCCAGCAGCTTAGAGGGACCGGCCGATCGGTATAGCAATCAGCCCCAGCATTTT
TRBJ1-2	TRBV6-1	NA	12	NA	CASSVGDYGYTF	TGTGCCAGCAGTGTGGGGGACTATGGCTACACCTTC
TRBJ1-2	TRBV15	NA	12	NA	CATSTGTASYTF	TGTGCCACCAGCACCGGGACCGCAAGCTACACCTTC
TRBJ1-2	TRBV19	NA	15	TRBD1	CASSHSTGQGRGYTF	TGTGCCAGTAGTCATAGCACGGGACAGGGTCGAGGCTACACCTTC
TRBJ1-5	TRBV6-4	NA	14	NA	CASSDRPGVGPQHF	TGTGCCAGCAGTGACCGACCGGGTGTTGGGCCCCAGCATTTT
TRBJ2-7	TRBV10-3	once	14	NA	CAISDRAGPYEQYF	TGTGCCATCAGTGACAGGGCGGGGCCATACGAGCAGTACTTC
TRBJ2-3	TRBV7-8	NA	20	TRBD1	CASSLRWFPGGEVDSDTQYF	TGTGCCAGCAGCTTAAGGTGGTTTCCAGGGGGCGAGGTCGACTCAGATACGCAGTATTTT
TRBJ1-2	TRBV30	NA	13	NA	CAWSEGSGYGYTF	TGTGCCTGGAGTGAGGGGTCAGGGTATGGCTACACCTTC
TRBJ2-1	TRBV5-1	NA	17	TRBD2	CASSLGSASGTYNEQFF	TGCGCCAGCAGCTTGGGGTCCGCTAGCGGGACATACAATGAGCAGTTCTTC
TRBJ2-2	TRBV15	NA	14	NA	CATTRRPNTGELFF	TGTGCCACCACAAGACGACCGAACACCGGGGAGCTGTTTTTT
TRBJ2-1	TRBV6-6	NA	16	NA	CASNSRGSLSYNEQFF	TGTGCCAGCAATTCGCGCGGGTCCCTCTCCTACAATGAGCAGTTCTTC
TRBJ2-7	TRBV19	NA	13	TRBD2	CASRTSGGYEQYF	TGTGCCAGTCGAACTAGCGGGGGGTACGAGCAGTACTTC
TRBJ1-2	TRBV6-1	NA	13	NA	CASSVDGYYGYTF	TGTGCCAGCAGTGTGGACGGATACTATGGCTACACCTTC
TRBJ2-3	TRBV11-2	NA	11	NA	CASSPFGTQYF	TGTGCCAGCAGCCCCTTCGGTACGCAGTATTTT
TRBJ1-6	TRBV19	NA	11	NA	CASKQARPLHF	TGTGCCAGTAAACAAGCGCGACCCCTCCACTTT
TRBJ2-1	TRBV10-1	NA	15	NA	CASSEDSAIPGEQFF	TGCGCCAGCAGTGAAGACAGTGCGATCCCCGGTGAGCAGTTCTTC
TRBJ2-4	TRBV7-2	NA	16	NA	CASSLAGASPRNIQYF	TGTGCCAGCAGCTTAGCGGGGGCTAGCCCCAGAAACATTCAGTACTTC
TRBJ2-5	TRBV2	NA	16	NA	CASRKVAGPGMETQYF	TGTGCCAGCAGGAAGGTTGCGGGCCCCGGGATGGAGACCCAGTACTTC
TRBJ2-7	TRBV5-1	NA	16	TRBD1	CASSKRDREISYEQYF	TGCGCCAGCAGCAAGAGGGACAGGGAGATCTCCTACGAGCAGTACTTC
TRBJ1-1	TRBV2	NA	11	NA	CASSDYGEAFF	TGTGCCAGCAGTGATTATGGTGAAGCTTTCTTT